The rows below give T cell receptor beta chains drawn from one sample of a study of T cells after yellow fever vaccination. TCRdb re-called the 5' RACE reads through MiXCR, storing one row per CDR3 protein. The sample yields under 700,000 distinct CDR3 sequences, about 15% seen once. The material was PBMCs, obtained 5 days after the first yellow fever vaccination. The receptors shown here come from a man aged 18 to 29 who received the YFV17D yellow fever vaccine. CDR3s include the opening cysteine and the closing phenylalanine or tryptophan.

CDR3aa	v_gene
CASTITYSTRETQYF	TRBV7-2
CASSFGGKYEQYF	TRBV11-3
CAITATVSYEQYF	TRBV6-1
CASSYLGPNTYNEQFF	TRBV6-5
CASNRRVDLQETQYF	TRBV6-2/TRBV6-3
CASSPIRGVGYNEQFF	TRBV11-2
CASSAPGVSNYGYTF	TRBV9
CASSLGRGDTEAFF	TRBV5-1
CASSQQGTSRWQPQHF	TRBV6-2/TRBV6-3
CASSIRDGPYEQYF	TRBV7-9
CASSPSGGAGGTDTQYF	TRBV7-3
CATSMGTGELFF	TRBV15
CACGVPSTDTQYF	TRBV30
CASSLDAPTSTDTQYF	TRBV5-1
CASSLSRQPNTEAFF	TRBV27
CASSQVYRVSYNEQFF	TRBV3-1
CASSLAGFQPQHF	TRBV7-2
CASSTTGTSTDTQYF	TRBV5-1
CASSGDRGRGEQFF	TRBV11-3
CASSLRTGSNSPLHF	TRBV5-1
CASSLRGPTDTQYF	TRBV5-1
CASSSINEQFF	TRBV7-6
CARGVGGLAGDMLFF	TRBV2
CASSLRQGFSQPQHF	TRBV7-2
CATKPGVSNQPQHF	TRBV19
CAVRAGTGGWYGSGYTF	TRBV12-3/TRBV12-4
CASSPGGTRPYNEQFF	TRBV7-9
CASSLGYGQGANVLTF	TRBV7-9
CASSWGGPFGGELFF	TRBV6-5
CSAGDRANTEAFF	TRBV20-1
CASSYSTTTGELFF	TRBV6-2/TRBV6-3
CSALRGRGEKLFF	TRBV29-1
CASSLGWESTDTQYF	TRBV5-1
CASSTDGSNQPQHF	TRBV19
CASSSADRINQPQHF	TRBV28
CATSGSGNTDTQYF	TRBV24-1
CASSPASGDYNEQFF	TRBV12-3/TRBV12-4
CASNQGGTGELFF	TRBV2
CSAGRETEAFF	TRBV20-1
CASSPGRTYNEQFF	TRBV7-2
CASQGTEAFF	TRBV19
CASSLSATGTTTNEKLFF	TRBV27
CASSLASPNRAGELFF	TRBV7-2
CASSLYRETQYF	TRBV5-4
CASSQSTGLREPQHF	TRBV6-5
CASSEVSSGNTIYF	TRBV2
CASSYTSGLAETQYF	TRBV11-2
CASSQVGTSGPSGEQFF	TRBV3-1
CASSSGTQEQYF	TRBV7-9
CASSFLRDTQYF	TRBV7-2
CASSFSRGVTDTQYF	TRBV5-6
CASSFAGGPQGQPQHF	TRBV28
CASSRPAYQETQYF	TRBV6-1